The rows below give T cell receptor beta chains drawn from one sample of a study of CD8 T cells in Susac syndrome. Each CDR3 protein is one row after TCRdb ran MiXCR on the immunoSEQ multiplex PCR reads. The table lists some 180,000 distinct CDR3 sequences, under 95% of them singletons. The sample comprised CD4+ T cells from PBMCs. Receptor source: a human donor in good health. Each CDR3 is given with its conserved first and last residue. Fields, in order: D gene, clone size, J gene, V gene, CDR3 length, CDR3 DNA, CDR3 protein. D genes are given only for firm matches. The size entry is marked missing in some rows and otherwise reads once, few, many or a size class.

D: .
size: .
J: TRBJ1-1
V: TRBV5-1
length: 15
DNA: TGCGCCAGCAGCCGGCGCCAGCGGGATGACACTGAAGCTTTCTTT
CDR3: CASSRRQRDDTEAFF

D: .
size: .
J: TRBJ2-5
V: TRBV29-1
length: 12
DNA: TGCAGCTCCACCCTCGGGGAAGAGACCCAGTACTTC
CDR3: CSSTLGEETQYF

D: TRBD2
size: .
J: TRBJ2-1
V: TRBV5-1
length: 15
DNA: TGCGCCAGCAGCTCTTCCGGGACTAGCGGCAATGAGCAGTTCTTC
CDR3: CASSSSGTSGNEQFF

D: .
size: .
J: TRBJ2-3
V: TRBV21-1
length: 12
DNA: TGTGCCAGCAGCAAAGTAGATGATACGCAGTATTTT
CDR3: CASSKVDDTQYF

D: TRBD1
size: .
J: TRBJ2-4
V: TRBV20-1
length: 16
DNA: TGCAGTGCTTTCGACAGGGGGCAGGCAGCCAAAAACATTCAGTACTTC
CDR3: CSAFDRGQAAKNIQYF

D: .
size: .
J: TRBJ1-5
V: TRBV6-5
length: 13
DNA: TGTGCCAGCAGTGTACAGGCGAATCAGCCCCAGCATTTT
CDR3: CASSVQANQPQHF

D: TRBD1
size: .
J: TRBJ1-1
V: TRBV29-1
length: 12
DNA: TGCAGCGTTGGGCAGGGGGCGACTGAAGCTTTCTTT
CDR3: CSVGQGATEAFF

D: .
size: .
J: TRBJ2-7
V: TRBV7-2
length: 14
DNA: TGTGCCAGCAGCCCCAGGGCCTTAAAATGGGAGCAGTACTTC
CDR3: CASSPRALKWEQYF

D: .
size: .
J: TRBJ2-7
V: TRBV3-1
length: 14
DNA: TGTGCCAGCAGCCAAGTTCCCAGTTCCTACGAGCAGTACTTC
CDR3: CASSQVPSSYEQYF

D: .
size: .
J: TRBJ2-5
V: TRBV28
length: 13
DNA: TGTGCCAGCAGTTTTGGTAGAGTAGAGACCCAGTACTTC
CDR3: CASSFGRVETQYF

D: .
size: .
J: TRBJ1-1
V: TRBV20-1
length: 14
DNA: TGCAGTGCTAGAGATTTGGGTCAAAACACTGAAGCTTTCTTT
CDR3: CSARDLGQNTEAFF

D: .
size: .
J: TRBJ1-5
V: TRBV5-6
length: 16
DNA: TGTGCCAGCAGCTTTGGGTCCCCAGGAAGCAATCAGCCCCAGCATTTT
CDR3: CASSFGSPGSNQPQHF

D: TRBD2
size: .
J: TRBJ2-5
V: TRBV7-9
length: 15
DNA: TGTGCCAGCAGCCTAGCAGCGGGGGGGCAAGAGACCCAGTACTTC
CDR3: CASSLAAGGQETQYF

D: .
size: .
J: TRBJ2-5
V: TRBV6-5
length: 13
DNA: TGTGCCACCGAGGTAAACGCTGGGGAGACCCAGTACTTC
CDR3: CATEVNAGETQYF

D: .
size: .
J: TRBJ2-2
V: TRBV4-2
length: 15
DNA: TGTGCCAGCAGCCAGAGGGAGCTAACCACCGGGGAGCTGTTTTTT
CDR3: CASSQRELTTGELFF

D: TRBD1
size: .
J: TRBJ1-1
V: TRBV3-1
length: 14
DNA: TGTGCCAGCAGCCGAATTACAGGGGGCGGGGAGGCTTTCTTT
CDR3: CASSRITGGGEAFF

D: TRBD1
size: .
J: TRBJ1-1
V: TRBV19
length: 15
DNA: TGTGCCAGTAGTACCCCCAGACAGGGGATCACTGAAGCTTTCTTT
CDR3: CASSTPRQGITEAFF

D: .
size: .
J: TRBJ2-1
V: TRBV30
length: 12
DNA: TGTGCCTGGAAAAAAGCGATCAATGAGCAGTTCTTC
CDR3: CAWKKAINEQFF

D: TRBD1
size: once
J: TRBJ2-7
V: TRBV5-1
length: 16
DNA: TGCGCCAGCAGCTTGGCCCCGCAGACAGGGGGCGCGGGGCAGTACTTC
CDR3: CASSLAPQTGGAGQYF

D: TRBD2
size: .
J: TRBJ2-3
V: TRBV3-1
length: 15
DNA: TGTGCCAGCAGCCTTAGCGGGGCCCGCACAGATACGCAGTATTTT
CDR3: CASSLSGARTDTQYF

D: .
size: .
J: TRBJ1-2
V: TRBV14
length: 14
DNA: TGTGCCAGCAGCCAAGAACCAGGGCGGATTGGCTACACCTTC
CDR3: CASSQEPGRIGYTF

D: .
size: once
J: TRBJ1-2
V: TRBV29-1
length: 15
DNA: TGCAGCGTTGAACAACGGGTTTTGGGGGGCTATGGCTACACCTTC
CDR3: CSVEQRVLGGYGYTF

D: TRBD1
size: .
J: TRBJ2-4
V: TRBV28
length: 14
DNA: TGTGCCAGCAGGGGAGTGGGACAGAAAAACATTCAGTACTTC
CDR3: CASRGVGQKNIQYF

D: .
size: .
J: TRBJ2-3
V: TRBV5-1
length: 12
DNA: TGCGCCAGCAGCTGGAGCCCAGATACGCAGTATTTT
CDR3: CASSWSPDTQYF

D: TRBD2
size: .
J: TRBJ2-1
V: TRBV19
length: 17
DNA: TGTGCCAGTAGTACCCACTCGACTAGCGGGGCCTACAATGAGCAGTTCTTC
CDR3: CASSTHSTSGAYNEQFF

D: .
size: .
J: TRBJ1-1
V: TRBV19
length: 15
DNA: TGTGCCAGTAGTATAGGGAGCAGAAGTCGGACTGAAGCTTTCTTT
CDR3: CASSIGSRSRTEAFF

D: TRBD1
size: .
J: TRBJ2-6
V: TRBV5-1
length: 17
DNA: TGCGCCAGCAGCTTGGCAGGGGGCCGCTCTGGGGCCAACGTCCTGACTTTC
CDR3: CASSLAGGRSGANVLTF

D: .
size: .
J: TRBJ1-3
V: TRBV2
length: 13
DNA: TGTGCCAGCATCGAGGGCGGTGGAAACACCATATATTTT
CDR3: CASIEGGGNTIYF

D: TRBD1
size: once
J: TRBJ2-6
V: TRBV14
length: 16
DNA: TGTGCCAGCAGCCAACTACAGGGGGCTGGGGCCAACGTCCTGACTTTC
CDR3: CASSQLQGAGANVLTF

D: TRBD1
size: .
J: TRBJ1-2
V: TRBV3-1
length: 15
DNA: TGTGCCAGCAGCCAAGACTTCGGGACAGACTATGGCTACACCTTC
CDR3: CASSQDFGTDYGYTF

D: TRBD1
size: .
J: TRBJ2-1
V: TRBV7-2
length: 15
DNA: TGTGCCAGCAGCTCGGACAGGGGATACTACAATGAGCAGTTCTTC
CDR3: CASSSDRGYYNEQFF

D: TRBD1
size: .
J: TRBJ1-5
V: TRBV7-2
length: 13
DNA: TGTGCCAGCAGGGGACAGGGTGAACAGCCCCAGCATTTT
CDR3: CASRGQGEQPQHF

D: .
size: .
J: TRBJ2-3
V: TRBV7-8
length: 16
DNA: TGTGCCAGCAGCCCACTGAAGGGGGGCAAGACAGATACGCAGTATTTT
CDR3: CASSPLKGGKTDTQYF

D: .
size: .
J: TRBJ2-7
V: TRBV18
length: 14
DNA: TGTGCCAGCTCACCACACCCCCAACCCTACGAGCAGTACTTC
CDR3: CASSPHPQPYEQYF

D: TRBD2
size: .
J: TRBJ2-1
V: TRBV7-9
length: 12
DNA: TGTGCCAGCAGACTAGCGGGAAATGAGCAGTTCTTC
CDR3: CASRLAGNEQFF

D: TRBD1
size: .
J: TRBJ1-2
V: TRBV20-1
length: 13
DNA: TGCAGTGCTAGAACAGGGGGTGTATATGGCTACACCTTC
CDR3: CSARTGGVYGYTF

D: .
size: .
J: TRBJ2-1
V: TRBV14
length: 15
DNA: TGTGCCAGCAGCCTAGAGTGGTCCAGGGGAAATGAGCAGTTCTTC
CDR3: CASSLEWSRGNEQFF